These 13 T cell receptor beta chains share one sample of origin, sequenced in a study of STAT3 mutations in large granular lymphocyte leukemia. These receptors' antigens are unknown. Libraries were prepared by immunoSEQ multiplex PCR; TCRdb keeps only in-frame clonotypes and omits some of them. This table holds some 6,000 clones, around four fifths found once. Study observations and caveats: In T-cell large granular lymphocyte leukemia, about half of patients showed multiple immunodominant subclonotypes.

Sequencing input: peripheral blood mononuclear cells. Receptors were obtained from a man aged 35-49 years with T-cell large granular lymphocyte leukemia. Some clones in this sample may be carry-over from other donors' samples.

This rearrangement joins TRBV6-6 to TRBJ2-7; D remains unclear. Germline V gene lookup returns CDR1 MNHNY and CDR2 SVGAGI (reference sequence). The germline V and J ends were trimmed by 5 bases and 3 bases, with 8 bases remaining between them. This CDR3 is built from 12 residues. DNA for the CDR3: TGTGCCAGCAGTCCCTTAGACTACGAGCAGTACTTC. This codes for CASSPLDYEQYF.

This CDR3 reads CASSQERTSGIGTQYF. The CDR3 DNA follows: TGCGCCAGCAGCCAAGAGAGGACTAGCGGGATAGGTACGCAGTATTTT. The chain carries TRBV4-3 and TRBJ2-3; 12 nucleotides line up with TRBD2. The CDR3 is 16 amino acids. V was pared by 0 bases and J by 8 bases, with 6 bases of the junction left unmatched. Germline V CDR1 and CDR2: LGHNA, YSLEER.

The rearrangement links TRBV4-1 to TRBJ1-4, with D possibly being TRBD1 (6 bases). V shed 1 base and J shed 10 bases, with 13 bases lying between them. The CDR3 length is 14 residues. CDR1 is MGHRA, CDR2 YSYEKL, per germline. CDR3 DNA: TGCGCCAGCAGCCAAGCCCCAGGGGATGGAAAACTGTTTTTT. Translated: CASSQAPGDGKLFF.

This chain's CDR3 is CASSRTGGPFYGYTF. The CDR3 DNA reads TGTGCCAGCAGTAGAACAGGGGGCCCCTTCTATGGCTACACCTTC. This chain connects TRBV27 to TRBJ1-2; 9 bases match TRBD1. The V and J ends lost 5 bases and 4 bases, in that order; junction bases with no gene match: 8. This CDR3 region has 15 residues. The germline V gene encodes CDR1 MNHEY and CDR2 SMNVEV (reference sequence).

The chain uses TRBV5-6 and TRBJ1-2, with 7 bases matching TRBD1. In germline, CDR1 is SGHDT, CDR2 YYEEEE. The CDR3 spans 14 residues. After removal of 6 bases from V and 6 bases from J, the junction contained 11 bases not matched to a gene. The CDR3 sequence: CASILGQNLNGYTF. As DNA, the CDR3 is TGTGCCAGCATCCTGGGACAGAATCTGAATGGCTACACCTTC.

This sequence joins TRBV6-6 and TRBJ1-1; maybe TRBD1 (5 bases). V lost 0 bases to trimming and J lost 1 base, with 12 bases between them. There are 16 residues in the CDR3. Per the germline V gene, CDR1 is MNHNY and CDR2 is SVGAGI (reference sequence). The CDR3 DNA reads TGTGCCAGCAGTTACTCGCTTCGACAGACGAACACTGAAGCTTTCTTT. This translates into CASSYSLRQTNTEAFF.

The chain is built from TRBV2 and TRBJ1-4; no reliable D call. The CDR3 contains 19 residues. Deletions cut 6 bases from V and 3 bases from J, with 26 bases between. Germline CDR1 reads SNHLY; CDR2 reads FYNNEI. The CDR3 reads CASSDALPGGRTSNEKLFF. In DNA, the CDR3 is TGTGCCAGCAGCGACGCACTTCCGGGAGGGAGGACCTCTAATGAAAAACTGTTTTTT.

The CDR3 DNA sequence: TGCGCCAGCAGCCAAGCACCCAGCCCCCAATACAATGAGCAGTTCTTC. This gives the protein CASSQAPSPQYNEQFF. This chain connects TRBV4-3 to TRBJ2-1; D gene unclear. V was cut by 1 base and J by 4 bases, with 14 bases left in between. This CDR3 is 16 amino acids long. Germline V gene lookup returns CDR1 LGHNA and CDR2 YSLEER.

V and J are TRBV6-1 and TRBJ1-5, with 7 bases that match TRBD1. The germline gives CDR1 MNHNS, CDR2 SASEGT. This CDR3 comprises 15 residues. V shed 6 bases and J 5 bases; nucleotides not matched to a gene: 10. The chain's CDR3 is CASSLRDRADQPQHF. Written as DNA, the CDR3 is TGTGCCAGCAGCTTACGCGACAGGGCTGATCAGCCCCAGCATTTT.

This chain connects TRBV9 to TRBJ2-3, with TRBD1 matching over 8 bases. Germline-derived CDR1 and CDR2 are SGDLS and YYNGEE. The CDR3 contains 16 residues. J was trimmed by 6 bases and V by 0 bases; bases with no gene match: 9. Here the CDR3 reads CASSVEGTGRVDTQYF. DNA of the CDR3: TGTGCCAGCAGCGTAGAGGGGACAGGCCGAGTGGATACGCAGTATTTT.

This sequence joins TRBV7-8 and TRBJ2-2, with 13 positions matching TRBD2. V was clipped by 6 bases and J by 2 bases; unmatched bases: 6. Germline CDR1 SGHVS, CDR2 FQNEAQ. This CDR3 has 17 residues. The CDR3 DNA reads as TGTGCCAGCAGAAAGACTAGCGGGAGGCAAAACACCGGGGAGCTGTTTTTT. This codes for CASRKTSGRQNTGELFF.

The chain is built from TRBV7-9 and TRBJ2-7; D is unresolved. CDR1 SEHNR and CDR2 FQNEAQ come from the germline V gene (reference sequence). The CDR3 is made up of 12 amino acids. V lost 5 bases, J lost 4 bases, and 9 bases lay in between. The CDR3 here is CASSRTRYEQYF. The CDR3 region has the DNA TGTGCCAGCAGCCGGACGAGGTACGAGCAGTACTTC.

This chain joins TRBV7-2 and TRBJ1-1, with TRBD1 matching 8 bases. The CDR3 contains 16 residues. Germline V gene sequence: CDR1 SGHTA, CDR2 FQGNSA. V trimming: 4 bases; J trimming: 4 bases; junction bases outside the gene matches: 11. The CDR3 region is CASSSFPRGRSTEAFF. The CDR3, as DNA: TGTGCCAGCAGCTCCTTCCCCAGGGGGCGCAGCACTGAAGCTTTCTTT. Drawing the rest from reference TRBV7-2 and TRBJ1-1, the complete variable domain is GAGVSQSPSNKVTEKGKDVELRCDPISGHTALYWYRQSLGQGLEFLIYFQGNSAPDKSGLPSDRFSAERTGGSVSTLTIQRTQQEDSAVYLCASSSFPRGRSTEAFFGQGTRLTVV.